The clone carrying this TCR beta chain appeared many times. The sample is drawn from a study of regulatory T cells in long-lasting Graves disease. Through Arm-PCR of CDR3 regions and iRepertoire HTBI primers, TCR beta libraries were built. Via MiXCR, TCRdb re-called the multiplex PCR reads, giving one row per CDR3 protein. The repertoire holds 310,000 or so distinct CDR3 sequences, with 20% to 25% as singletons. The time point was: persistent/refractory GD, antithyroid drugs over 5 years with positive TRAb. Isolated PBMC RNA provided the starting material for the TCR library. The starting material was peripheral blood mononuclear cells (PBMCs), obtained when the disease was refractory, from a patient treated with antithyroid drugs. This clonotype originated in a female donor with Graves disease.

The CDR3 loop reads CASSFHGQNTGELFF. DNA for the CDR3: TGTGCCAGCAGTTTTCACGGGCAGAACACCGGGGAGCTGTTTTTT. The V gene is TRBV12-3 or TRBV12-4, the J gene TRBJ2-2, with no clear D. V was clipped by 3 bases and J by 1 base, with 9 bases between them. The CDR3 runs to 15 residues.